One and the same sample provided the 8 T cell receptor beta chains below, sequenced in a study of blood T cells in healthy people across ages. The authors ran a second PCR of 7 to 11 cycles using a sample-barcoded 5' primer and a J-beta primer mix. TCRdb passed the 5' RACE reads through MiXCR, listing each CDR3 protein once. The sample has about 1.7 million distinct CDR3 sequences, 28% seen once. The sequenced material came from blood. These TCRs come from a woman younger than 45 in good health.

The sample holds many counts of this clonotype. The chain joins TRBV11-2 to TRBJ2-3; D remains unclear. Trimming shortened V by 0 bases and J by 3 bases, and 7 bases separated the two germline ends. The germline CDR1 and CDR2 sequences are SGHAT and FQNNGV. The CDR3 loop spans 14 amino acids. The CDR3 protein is CASSLDRTTDTQYF. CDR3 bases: TGTGCCAGCAGCTTAGATAGAACTACAGATACGCAGTATTTT.

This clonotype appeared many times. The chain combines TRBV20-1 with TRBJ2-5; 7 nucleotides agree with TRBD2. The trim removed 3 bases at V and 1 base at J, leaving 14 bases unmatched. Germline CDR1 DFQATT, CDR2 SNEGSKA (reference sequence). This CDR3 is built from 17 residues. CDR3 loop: CSARGVLAANLQETQYF. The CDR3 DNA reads TGCAGTGCTAGGGGGGTCCTAGCGGCGAACCTCCAAGAGACCCAGTACTTC.

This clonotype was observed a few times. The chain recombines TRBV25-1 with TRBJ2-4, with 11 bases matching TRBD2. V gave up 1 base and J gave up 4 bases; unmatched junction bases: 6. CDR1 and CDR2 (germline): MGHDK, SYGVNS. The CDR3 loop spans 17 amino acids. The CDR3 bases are TGTGCCAGCAGTGAATGGGGGCTAGCGGGGGGAAAAAACATTCAGTACTTC. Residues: CASSEWGLAGGKNIQYF.

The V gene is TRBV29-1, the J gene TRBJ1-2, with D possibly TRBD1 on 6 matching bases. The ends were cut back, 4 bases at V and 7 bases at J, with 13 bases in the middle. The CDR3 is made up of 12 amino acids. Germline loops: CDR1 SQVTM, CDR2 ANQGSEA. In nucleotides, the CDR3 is TGCAGCGTTGGGGGGGCTGCTATTGGCTACACCTTC. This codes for CSVGGAAIGYTF. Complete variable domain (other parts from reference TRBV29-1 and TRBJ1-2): SAVISQKPSRDICQRGTSLTIQCQVDSQVTMMFWYRQQPGQSLTLIATANQGSEATYESGFVIDKFPISRPNLTFSTLTVSNMSPEDSSIYLCSVGGAAIGYTFGSGTRLTVV.

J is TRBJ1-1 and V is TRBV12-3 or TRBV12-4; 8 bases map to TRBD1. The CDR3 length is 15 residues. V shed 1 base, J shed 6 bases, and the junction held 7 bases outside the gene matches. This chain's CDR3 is CASSLDGQGAPEAFF. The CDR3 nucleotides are TGTGCCAGCAGTTTAGATGGCCAGGGGGCCCCTGAAGCTTTCTTT.

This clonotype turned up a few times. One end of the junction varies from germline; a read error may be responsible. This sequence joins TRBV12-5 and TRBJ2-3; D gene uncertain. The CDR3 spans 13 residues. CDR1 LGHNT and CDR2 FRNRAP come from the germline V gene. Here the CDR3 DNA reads TGTGCTAGGGGTTTACGAGACACAGATACGCAGTATTTT. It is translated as CARGLRDTDTQYF.

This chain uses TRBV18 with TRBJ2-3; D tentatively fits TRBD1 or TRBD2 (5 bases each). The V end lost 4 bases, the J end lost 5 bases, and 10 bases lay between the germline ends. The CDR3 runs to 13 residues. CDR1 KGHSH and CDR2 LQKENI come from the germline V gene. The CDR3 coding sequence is TGTGCCAGCTCACGGGACGTAGAAGATACGCAGTATTTT. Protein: CASSRDVEDTQYF.

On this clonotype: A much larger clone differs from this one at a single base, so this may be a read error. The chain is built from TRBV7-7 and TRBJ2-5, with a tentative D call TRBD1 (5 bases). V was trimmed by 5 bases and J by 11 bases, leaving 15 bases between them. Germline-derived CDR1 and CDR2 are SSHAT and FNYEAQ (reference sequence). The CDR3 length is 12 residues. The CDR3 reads CASSPLDNEQYF. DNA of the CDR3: TGTGCCAGCAGCCCCCTGGACAATGAGCAGTACTTC.